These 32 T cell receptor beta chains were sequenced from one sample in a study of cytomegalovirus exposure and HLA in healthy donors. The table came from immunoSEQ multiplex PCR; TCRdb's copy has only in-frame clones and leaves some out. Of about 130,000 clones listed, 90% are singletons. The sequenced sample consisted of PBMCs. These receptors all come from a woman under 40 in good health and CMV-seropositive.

CDR3 coding DNA: TGTGCCAGCAGCACCCCTAGCGGGGGCACAGATACGCAGTATTTT. Translation: CASSTPSGGTDTQYF. The V and J genes are TRBV7-2 and TRBJ2-3, with 9 bases aligning to TRBD2. The CDR3 contains 15 residues. V was clipped by 5 bases and J by 1 base; unmatched bases: 4. CDR1 is SGHTA, CDR2 FQGNSA, per germline.

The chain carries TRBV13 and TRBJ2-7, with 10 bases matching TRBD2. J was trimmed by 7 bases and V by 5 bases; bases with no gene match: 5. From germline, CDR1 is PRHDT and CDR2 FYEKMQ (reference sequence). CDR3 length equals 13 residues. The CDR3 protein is CASSRTSGGEQYF. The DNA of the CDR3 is TGTGCCAGCAGCCGGACTAGCGGTGGTGAGCAGTACTTC.

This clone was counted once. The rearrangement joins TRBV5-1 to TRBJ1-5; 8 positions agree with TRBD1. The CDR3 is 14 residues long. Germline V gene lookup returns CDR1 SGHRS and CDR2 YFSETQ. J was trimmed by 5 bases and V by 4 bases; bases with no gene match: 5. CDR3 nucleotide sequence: TGCGCCAGCAGCCCGACAGGGGCCCATCAGCCCCAGCATTTT. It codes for CASSPTGAHQPQHF. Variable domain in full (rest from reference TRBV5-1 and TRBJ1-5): KAGVTQTPRYLIKTRGQQVTLSCSPISGHRSVSWYQQTPGQGLQFLFEYFSETQRNKGNFPGRFSGRQFSNSRSEMNVSTLELGDSALYLCASSPTGAHQPQHFGDGTRLSIL.

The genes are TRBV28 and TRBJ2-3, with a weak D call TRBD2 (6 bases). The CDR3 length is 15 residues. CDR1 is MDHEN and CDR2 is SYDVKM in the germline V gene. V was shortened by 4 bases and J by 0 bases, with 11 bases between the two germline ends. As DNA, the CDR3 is TGTGCCAGCAGTTCCCCCGGGACTAGCACAGATACGCAGTATTTT. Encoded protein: CASSSPGTSTDTQYF.

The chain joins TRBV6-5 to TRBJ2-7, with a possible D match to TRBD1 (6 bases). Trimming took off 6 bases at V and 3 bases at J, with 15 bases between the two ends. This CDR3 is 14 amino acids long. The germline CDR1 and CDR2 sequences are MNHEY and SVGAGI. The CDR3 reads CASSPYLGGYEQYF. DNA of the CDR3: TGTGCCAGCAGCCCCTATTTAGGGGGCTACGAGCAGTACTTC.

CDR3 in amino acids: CSAKAGEQYF. The CDR3 DNA is TGCAGTGCTAAAGCCGGCGAGCAGTACTTC. This chain connects TRBV20-1 to TRBJ2-7; D unresolved. Germline loops: CDR1 DFQATT, CDR2 SNEGSKA (reference sequence). The CDR3 is 10 residues long. The V end was cut by 4 bases, the J end by 6 bases, with 7 bases between.

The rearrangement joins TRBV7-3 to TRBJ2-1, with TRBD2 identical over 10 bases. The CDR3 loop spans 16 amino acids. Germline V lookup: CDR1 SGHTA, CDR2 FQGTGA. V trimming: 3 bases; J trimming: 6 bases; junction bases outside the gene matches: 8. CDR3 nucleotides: TGTGCCAGCAGCTTCTCCCTAGCGGGAGTAGGCAATGAGCAGTTCTTC. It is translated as CASSFSLAGVGNEQFF.

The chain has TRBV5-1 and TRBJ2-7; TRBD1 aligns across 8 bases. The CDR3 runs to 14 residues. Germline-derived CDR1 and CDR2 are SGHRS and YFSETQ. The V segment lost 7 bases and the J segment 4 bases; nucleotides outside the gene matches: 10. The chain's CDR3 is CASSLGQVGYEQYF. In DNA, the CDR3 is TGCGCCAGCTCCCTGGGACAGGTAGGTTACGAGCAGTACTTC.

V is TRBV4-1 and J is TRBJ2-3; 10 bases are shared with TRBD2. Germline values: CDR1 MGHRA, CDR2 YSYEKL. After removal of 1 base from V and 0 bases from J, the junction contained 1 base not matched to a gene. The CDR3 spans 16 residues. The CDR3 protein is CASSQASGGSTDTQYF. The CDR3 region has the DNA TGCGCCAGCAGCCAAGCTAGCGGGGGAAGCACAGATACGCAGTATTTT.

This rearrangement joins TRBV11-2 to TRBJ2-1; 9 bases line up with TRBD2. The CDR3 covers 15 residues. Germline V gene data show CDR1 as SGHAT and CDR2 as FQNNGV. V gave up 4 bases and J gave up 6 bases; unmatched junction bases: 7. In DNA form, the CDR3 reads TGTGCCAGCAGCTCCACCGGGACTAGCCTCAATGAGCAGTTCTTC. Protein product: CASSSTGTSLNEQFF.

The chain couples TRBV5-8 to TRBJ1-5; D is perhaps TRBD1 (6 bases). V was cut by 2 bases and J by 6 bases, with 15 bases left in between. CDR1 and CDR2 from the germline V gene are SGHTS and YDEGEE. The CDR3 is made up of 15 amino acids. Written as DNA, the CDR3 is TGTGCCAGCAGCTTTGCCGGGCAGGGGAGTCAGCCCCAGCATTTT. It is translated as CASSFAGQGSQPQHF.

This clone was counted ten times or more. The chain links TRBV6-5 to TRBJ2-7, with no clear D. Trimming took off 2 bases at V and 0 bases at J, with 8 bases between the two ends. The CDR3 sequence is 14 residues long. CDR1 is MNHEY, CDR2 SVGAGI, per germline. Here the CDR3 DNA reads TGTGCCAGCAGTTACGTCGGGTCCTCCTACGAGCAGTACTTC. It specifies CASSYVGSSYEQYF.

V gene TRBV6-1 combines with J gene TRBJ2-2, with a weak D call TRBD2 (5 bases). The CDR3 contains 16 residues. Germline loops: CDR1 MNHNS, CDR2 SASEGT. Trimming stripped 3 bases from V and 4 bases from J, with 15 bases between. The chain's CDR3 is CASSDLAAGVTGELFF. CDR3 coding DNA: TGTGCCAGCAGTGACCTGGCCGCCGGGGTCACCGGGGAGCTGTTTTTT.

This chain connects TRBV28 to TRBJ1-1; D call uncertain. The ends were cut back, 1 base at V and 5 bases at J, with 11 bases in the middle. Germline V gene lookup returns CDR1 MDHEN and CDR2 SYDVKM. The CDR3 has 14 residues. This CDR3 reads CASSLSSIVTEAFF. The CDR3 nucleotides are TGTGCCAGCAGTTTATCCAGTATCGTTACTGAAGCTTTCTTT.

The CDR3 here is CASSPGAASYEQYF. The CDR3, as DNA: TGTGCCAGCAGTCCCGGAGCAGCCTCCTACGAGCAGTACTTC. V gene TRBV6-5 combines with J gene TRBJ2-7, with no clear D. V was pared by 5 bases and J by 0 bases, with 11 bases between. The CDR3 contains 14 residues. Germline values: CDR1 MNHEY, CDR2 SVGAGI.

The CDR3 coding sequence is TGTGCCAGCAGCGTAGCTCTTCAGGGGTCCACTAACTATGGCTACACCTTC. This translates into CASSVALQGSTNYGYTF. This chain links TRBV9 with TRBJ1-2; D perhaps matches TRBD1 (6 bases). The CDR3 has 17 amino acids. CDR1 and CDR2 from the germline V gene are SGDLS and YYNGEE. Trimming took 0 bases from V and 0 from J, leaving 15 bases between them.

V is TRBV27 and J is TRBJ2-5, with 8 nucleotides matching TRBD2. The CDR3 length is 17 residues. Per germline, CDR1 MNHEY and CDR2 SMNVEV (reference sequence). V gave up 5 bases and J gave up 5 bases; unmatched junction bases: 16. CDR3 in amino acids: CASSPTGSGRGWETQYF. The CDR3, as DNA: TGTGCCAGCAGTCCCACAGGCAGCGGGAGAGGATGGGAGACCCAGTACTTC.

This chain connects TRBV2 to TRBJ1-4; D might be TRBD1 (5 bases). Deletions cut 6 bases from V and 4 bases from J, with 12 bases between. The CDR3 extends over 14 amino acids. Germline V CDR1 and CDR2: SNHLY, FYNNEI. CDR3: CASRSGLSNEKLFF. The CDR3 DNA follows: TGTGCCAGCAGATCGGGACTGAGTAATGAAAAACTGTTTTTT.

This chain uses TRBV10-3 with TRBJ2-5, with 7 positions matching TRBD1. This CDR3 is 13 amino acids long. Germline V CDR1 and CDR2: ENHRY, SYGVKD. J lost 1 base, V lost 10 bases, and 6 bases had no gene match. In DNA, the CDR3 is TGTGCCACAAACGGACAGGCCCAAGAGACCCAGTACTTC. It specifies CATNGQAQETQYF.

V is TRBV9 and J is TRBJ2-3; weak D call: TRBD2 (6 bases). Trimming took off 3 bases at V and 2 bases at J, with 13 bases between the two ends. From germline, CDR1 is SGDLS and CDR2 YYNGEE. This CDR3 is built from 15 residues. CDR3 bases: TGTGCCAGCAGCGCGAGCGGGTCCCTCACAGATACGCAGTATTTT. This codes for CASSASGSLTDTQYF.

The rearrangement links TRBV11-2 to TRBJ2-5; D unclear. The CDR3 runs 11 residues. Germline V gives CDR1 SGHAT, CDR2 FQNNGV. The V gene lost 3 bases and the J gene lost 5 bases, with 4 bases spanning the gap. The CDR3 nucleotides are TGTGCCAGCAGCTTCGTGGAGACCCAGTACTTC. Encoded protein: CASSFVETQYF.

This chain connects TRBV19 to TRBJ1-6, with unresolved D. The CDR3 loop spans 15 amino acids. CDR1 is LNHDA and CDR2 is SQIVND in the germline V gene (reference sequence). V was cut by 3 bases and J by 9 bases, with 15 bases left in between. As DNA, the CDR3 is TGTGCCAGTAGTATTCCAGGCCCTGTCAGTTCACCCCTCCACTTT. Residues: CASSIPGPVSSPLHF.

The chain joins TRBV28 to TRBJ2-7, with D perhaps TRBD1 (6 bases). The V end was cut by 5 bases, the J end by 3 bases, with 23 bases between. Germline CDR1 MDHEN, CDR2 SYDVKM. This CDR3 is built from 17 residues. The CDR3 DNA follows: TGTGCCAGCAGTCTTAACCCCTGGGGGCCACGAGGCTACGAGCAGTACTTC. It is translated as CASSLNPWGPRGYEQYF.

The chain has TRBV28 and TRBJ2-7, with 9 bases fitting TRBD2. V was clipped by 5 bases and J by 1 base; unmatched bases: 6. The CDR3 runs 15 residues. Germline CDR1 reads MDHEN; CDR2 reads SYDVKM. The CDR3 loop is CASSVLAGVSYEQYF. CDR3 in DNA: TGTGCCAGCAGTGTATTAGCGGGGGTTTCCTACGAGCAGTACTTC.

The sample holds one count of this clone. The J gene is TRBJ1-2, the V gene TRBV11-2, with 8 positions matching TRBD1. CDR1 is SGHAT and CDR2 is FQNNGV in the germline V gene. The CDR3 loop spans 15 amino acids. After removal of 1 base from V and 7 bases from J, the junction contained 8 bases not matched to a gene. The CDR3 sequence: CASSLVGGQGGGYTF. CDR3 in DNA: TGTGCCAGCAGCTTAGTGGGAGGACAGGGAGGTGGCTACACCTTC.

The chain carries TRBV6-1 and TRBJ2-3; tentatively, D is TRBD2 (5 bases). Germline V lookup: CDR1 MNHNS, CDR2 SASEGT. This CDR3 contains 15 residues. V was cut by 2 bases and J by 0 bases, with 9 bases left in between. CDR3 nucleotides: TGTGCCAGCAGTGAAATAACTAGGAGCACAGATACGCAGTATTTT. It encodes CASSEITRSTDTQYF.

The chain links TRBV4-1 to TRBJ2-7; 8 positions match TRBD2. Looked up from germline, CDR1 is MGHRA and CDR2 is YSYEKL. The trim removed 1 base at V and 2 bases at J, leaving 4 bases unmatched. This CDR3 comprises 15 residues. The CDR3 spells CASSQVTSGAYEQYF. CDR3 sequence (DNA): TGCGCCAGCAGCCAAGTAACTAGCGGAGCCTACGAGCAGTACTTC.

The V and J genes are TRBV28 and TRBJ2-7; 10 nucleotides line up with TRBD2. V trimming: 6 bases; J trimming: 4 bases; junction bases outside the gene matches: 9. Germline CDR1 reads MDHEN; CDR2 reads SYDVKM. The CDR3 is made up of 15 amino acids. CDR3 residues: CASRPAGGRKYEQYF. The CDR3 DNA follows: TGTGCCAGCAGGCCAGCGGGGGGGCGTAAATACGAGCAGTACTTC.

The CDR3 loop is CASSDRTGRVTEAFF. Here the CDR3 DNA reads TGTGCCAGCAGTGATAGGACAGGGAGGGTGACTGAAGCTTTCTTT. J is TRBJ1-1 and V is TRBV6-1; 8 bases map to TRBD1. CDR3 size: 15 residues. Unmatched junction bases numbered 8, after V lost 3 bases and J lost 5 bases. Germline CDR1 and CDR2: MNHNS and SASEGT.

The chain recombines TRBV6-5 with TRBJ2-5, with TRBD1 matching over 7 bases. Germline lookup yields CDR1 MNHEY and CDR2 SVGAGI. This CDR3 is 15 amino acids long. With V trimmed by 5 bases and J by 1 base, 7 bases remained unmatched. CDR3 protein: CASSTPGQAQETQYF. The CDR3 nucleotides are TGTGCCAGCAGTACCCCTGGACAGGCCCAAGAGACCCAGTACTTC.

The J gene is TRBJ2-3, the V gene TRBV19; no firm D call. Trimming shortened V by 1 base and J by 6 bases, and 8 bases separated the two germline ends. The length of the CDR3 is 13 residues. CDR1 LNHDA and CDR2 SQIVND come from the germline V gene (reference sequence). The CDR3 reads CASSIVVGDTQYF. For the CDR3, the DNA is TGTGCCAGTAGTATAGTGGTGGGCGATACGCAGTATTTT.

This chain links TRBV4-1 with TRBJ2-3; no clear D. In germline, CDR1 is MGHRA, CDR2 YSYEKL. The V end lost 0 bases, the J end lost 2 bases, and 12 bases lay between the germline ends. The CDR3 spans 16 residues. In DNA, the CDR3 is TGCGCCAGCAGCCAAGACTCCGCGGTAGACACAGATACGCAGTATTTT. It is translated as CASSQDSAVDTDTQYF.